Shown below are 2 T cell receptor beta chains from a single sample sequenced in a study of vaccination effects on CD4 cells after COVID-19. TCRdb's table, derived via immunoSEQ multiplex PCR, lists solely in-frame clones and lacks some. This table holds 20,000 to 30,000 clones, 55% to 75% found once. The antigens these receptors bind are not known. Within the ViraFEST assay, antigen-specific CD4+ T cells underwent expansion with viral peptide pools prior to sequencing. Culture lasted roughly 9 days before CD4+ T cell isolation. Among the vaccine recipients, none had a prior SARS-CoV-2 infection, and nucleocapsid antibodies were negative. This material consisted of CD4+ T cells from PBMCs cultured with HCoV-OC43 spike peptides, taken before COVID-19 vaccination. Subset in this sample: HCoV-OC43 spike overlapping peptide pool stimulation. The receptors were gathered from a human donor who received a COVID-19 vaccine.

This clone was seen more than once but under ten times. The chain links TRBV9 to TRBJ2-5; the D is unclear. Germline V gene sequence: CDR1 SGDLS, CDR2 YYNGEE. This CDR3 has 13 amino acids. V dropped 0 bases and J dropped 2 bases, with 5 bases sitting between them. CDR3 sequence reads: CASSVGLQETQYF. CDR3 DNA sequence: TGTGCCAGCAGCGTAGGTTTACAAGAGACCCAGTACTTC.

This chain links TRBV19 with TRBJ1-4; weak D call: TRBD1 (5 bases). The germline V and J ends were trimmed by 5 bases and 4 bases, with 14 bases remaining between them. From germline, CDR1 is LNHDA and CDR2 SQIVND (reference sequence). The CDR3 is 15 amino acids. CDR3 protein: CASSHRDPINEKLFF. In DNA form, the CDR3 reads TGTGCCAGTAGTCATCGGGACCCCATTAATGAAAAACTGTTTTTT. Full variable domain (outside the CDR3, taken from reference TRBV19 and TRBJ1-4): DGGITQSPKYLFRKEGQNVTLSCEQNLNHDAMYWYRQDPGQGLRLIYYSQIVNDFQKGDIAEGYSVSREKKESFPLTVTSAQKNPTAFYLCASSHRDPINEKLFFGSGTQLSVL.